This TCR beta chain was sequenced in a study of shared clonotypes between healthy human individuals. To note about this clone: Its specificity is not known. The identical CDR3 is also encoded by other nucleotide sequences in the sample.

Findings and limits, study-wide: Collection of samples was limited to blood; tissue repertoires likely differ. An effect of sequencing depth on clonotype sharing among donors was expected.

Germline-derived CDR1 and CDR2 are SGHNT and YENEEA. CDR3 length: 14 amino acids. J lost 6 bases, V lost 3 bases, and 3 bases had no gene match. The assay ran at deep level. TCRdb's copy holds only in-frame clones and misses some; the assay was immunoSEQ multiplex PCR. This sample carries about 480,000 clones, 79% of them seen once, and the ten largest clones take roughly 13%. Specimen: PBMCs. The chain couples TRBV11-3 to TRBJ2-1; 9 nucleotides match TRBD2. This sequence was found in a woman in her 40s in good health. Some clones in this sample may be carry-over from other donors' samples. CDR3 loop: CASSLGLAGNEQFF. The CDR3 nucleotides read TGTGCCAGCAGCTTGGGACTAGCCGGCAATGAGCAGTTCTTC.